This T cell receptor (beta chain) appears in the sequencing data of a study of CD8 T cells in ankylosing spondylitis. TCRdb processed the 5' RACE reads anew with MiXCR; each CDR3 protein has one entry. Of approximately 220,000 distinct CDR3 sequences in the sample, 20% to 30% were seen once. Findings and caveats of the study: A motif in TCR beta, a set of seven to nine highly homologous variants, appeared characteristic of ankylosing spondylitis blood. A subset of motif variants has previously been described in the synovial fluid and blood of reactive arthritis. Disease-linked clones reportedly concentrated significantly in matched ankylosing spondylitis synovial fluid.

The V gene lost 3 bases and the J gene lost 5 bases, with 10 bases spanning the gap. This CDR3 contains 13 residues. The table lists this clonotype with many counts. What it binds is unknown. The chain joins TRBV12-3 or TRBV12-4 to TRBJ1-2, with D unclear. The source of this sequence is a male donor with ankylosing spondylitis or in good health (not recorded which). Specimen: blood, either unsorted or a sorted T cell fraction (not recorded which). In DNA form, the CDR3 reads TGTGCCAGCAGTTTCTTTCCCTCTTATGGCTACACCTTC. Its translation: CASSFFPSYGYTF.